This TCR beta chain comes out of a study of blood T cell repertoires in COVID-19. Study-level background: Acute and convalescent COVID-19 specimens originated in the United States, Italy and Spain.

This CDR3 contains 16 residues. V trimming: 4 bases; J trimming: 4 bases; junction bases outside the gene matches: 8. Germline loops: CDR1 KGHDR, CDR2 SFDVKD. Produced via immunoSEQ multiplex PCR; TCRdb's table is partial and in-frame only. The data contain around 280,000 clones, around nine tenths of them singletons. This clone was seen only once. Sequenced input: peripheral blood. The origin of this receptor is a man between 65 and 79 years old with acute or convalescent COVID-19. The chain carries TRBV24-1 and TRBJ1-5, with TRBD1 matching 8 bases. CDR3 sequence (DNA): TGTGCCACCAGTGACCCCGGACAGGGAGGGAATCAGCCCCAGCATTTT. This sequence encodes CATSDPGQGGNQPQHF.